This T cell receptor beta chain derives from a study of OX40 agonist ivuxolimab in advanced cancers. Across the whole study: Dose-escalation patients had hepatocellular carcinoma, melanoma, renal cell or head and neck cancer. Study-wide results and caveats: By week 6 at 0.1 to 3.0 mg/kg, blood CD4+ and CD8+ T cells had expanded clonally. There were, on average, more expanded clones in CD8+ T cells than in CD4+. Low levels of normalized T-cell clonal expansion also appeared in some nonresponders.

Trimming at V came to 4 bases and at J to 4 bases, leaving 6 bases not matched to a gene. The CDR3 consists of 15 residues. Germline V gene data show CDR1 as MNHNS and CDR2 as SASEGT. The table came from immunoSEQ multiplex PCR; TCRdb's copy has only in-frame clones and leaves some out. The sample lists 60,000 to 75,000 clones, about 90% occurring once. Notes on this clone: Its antigen remains unidentified.

The clonotype comes from an adult with an advanced solid tumor such as melanoma, head and neck, liver or kidney cancer. The sample here was CD4+ or CD8+ T cells sorted from blood, taken in a trial of the OX40 agonist ivuxolimab. The rearrangement joins TRBV6-1 to TRBJ2-1, with 8 bases that match TRBD2. The chain's CDR3 is CASSALAGGYNEQFF. CDR3 DNA sequence: TGTGCCAGCAGTGCTTTGGCGGGAGGATACAATGAGCAGTTCTTC.